The rows below give T cell receptor beta chains drawn from one sample of a study of control samples from healthy donors and cancer patients. Repertoires were generated with immunoSEQ multiplex PCR, while TCRdb's copy carries only in-frame clones and drops some. The sample has about 130,000 clones, roughly 92% seen once. Sequenced sample: blood. The receptors were gathered from a man younger than 30 in good health. The CDR3 runs from the conserved cysteine through the conserved F or W. A D gene is named only where the DNA matches it firmly. The size field is filled for only some rows; it gives once, few, many or a size class.

v_call: TRBV6-5
j_call: TRBJ1-2
d_call: TRBD1
clone_size: -
cdr3_aa: CASSPRQGGSYGYTF
cdr3_nt: TGTGCCAGCAGTCCACGACAGGGTGGTAGCTATGGCTACACCTTC

v_call: TRBV7-2
j_call: TRBJ2-5
d_call: -
clone_size: -
cdr3_aa: CASSLGHQETQYF
cdr3_nt: TGTGCCAGCAGCTTAGGCCACCAAGAGACCCAGTACTTC

v_call: TRBV5-1
j_call: TRBJ2-7
d_call: -
clone_size: -
cdr3_aa: CASSLWIRASSYEQYF
cdr3_nt: TGCGCCAGCAGCTTGTGGATCAGGGCCAGCTCCTACGAGCAGTACTTC

v_call: TRBV7-9
j_call: TRBJ2-3
d_call: -
clone_size: -
cdr3_aa: CASSPPSGRSGTDTQYF
cdr3_nt: TGTGCCAGCAGCCCACCCTCGGGAAGGAGCGGCACAGATACGCAGTATTTT

v_call: TRBV9
j_call: TRBJ2-1
d_call: -
clone_size: -
cdr3_aa: CASSVGTAYNEQFF
cdr3_nt: TGTGCCAGCAGCGTAGGGACAGCCTACAATGAGCAGTTCTTC

v_call: TRBV15
j_call: TRBJ2-1
d_call: TRBD2
clone_size: -
cdr3_aa: CATTLSGGRAYNEQFF
cdr3_nt: TGTGCCACCACCTTAAGCGGTGGGAGGGCCTACAATGAGCAGTTCTTC

v_call: TRBV6-6
j_call: TRBJ1-5
d_call: TRBD1
clone_size: -
cdr3_aa: CASRAWDSNQPQHF
cdr3_nt: TGTGCCAGCAGGGCCTGGGACAGTAATCAGCCCCAGCATTTT

v_call: TRBV4-1
j_call: TRBJ1-1
d_call: -
clone_size: -
cdr3_aa: CASSQDTGGWWTEAFF
cdr3_nt: TGCGCCAGCAGCCAAGATACCGGGGGTTGGTGGACTGAAGCTTTCTTT

v_call: TRBV6-5
j_call: TRBJ2-7
d_call: -
clone_size: -
cdr3_aa: CASIGGKYEQYF
cdr3_nt: TGTGCCAGCATCGGGGGCAAGTACGAGCAGTACTTC

v_call: TRBV10-3
j_call: TRBJ1-5
d_call: TRBD1
clone_size: -
cdr3_aa: CAISPHGTGVSDQPQHF
cdr3_nt: TGTGCCATCAGCCCTCACGGGACAGGGGTTTCTGATCAGCCCCAGCATTTT

v_call: TRBV7-9
j_call: TRBJ2-1
d_call: TRBD2
clone_size: -
cdr3_aa: CASSSGRGRGAFF
cdr3_nt: TGTGCCAGCAGCTCAGGTCGAGGGCGGGGGGCGTTCTTC

v_call: TRBV5-1
j_call: TRBJ1-2
d_call: TRBD1
clone_size: -
cdr3_aa: CASSPDRGSYGYTF
cdr3_nt: TGCGCCAGCAGCCCGGACAGGGGTAGCTATGGCTACACCTTC

v_call: TRBV7-3
j_call: TRBJ2-7
d_call: -
clone_size: -
cdr3_aa: CASSRDRSYEQYF
cdr3_nt: TGTGCCAGCAGCCGGGACCGATCCTACGAGCAGTACTTC

v_call: TRBV19
j_call: TRBJ1-1
d_call: -
clone_size: -
cdr3_aa: CASSVAVGGRLHTEAFF
cdr3_nt: TGTGCCAGTAGTGTCGCAGTGGGAGGAAGGTTGCACACTGAAGCTTTCTTT

v_call: TRBV21-1
j_call: TRBJ1-5
d_call: -
clone_size: -
cdr3_aa: CASSTGGAAYSNSNQPQHF
cdr3_nt: TGTGCCAGCAGCACTGGGGGGGCGGCCTACTCCAATAGCAATCAGCCCCAGCATTTT

v_call: TRBV4-1
j_call: TRBJ2-3
d_call: -
clone_size: -
cdr3_aa: CASSQEMGGLSSTDTQYF
cdr3_nt: TGCGCCAGCAGCCAAGAAATGGGGGGGCTCTCTAGCACAGATACGCAGTATTTT

v_call: TRBV10-3
j_call: TRBJ2-1
d_call: TRBD1
clone_size: once
cdr3_aa: CAISAGGNEQFF
cdr3_nt: TGTGCCATCAGCGCAGGGGGCAATGAGCAGTTCTTC

v_call: TRBV7-9
j_call: TRBJ2-1
d_call: TRBD1
clone_size: -
cdr3_aa: CASSPGTGAPNEQFF
cdr3_nt: TGTGCCAGCAGCCCTGGGACAGGGGCACCTAATGAGCAGTTCTTC

v_call: TRBV19
j_call: TRBJ2-1
d_call: TRBD2
clone_size: -
cdr3_aa: CASIQRGGRGSYNEQFF
cdr3_nt: TGTGCCAGTATCCAACGGGGGGGCAGGGGCTCCTACAATGAGCAGTTCTTC

v_call: TRBV10-3
j_call: TRBJ2-2
d_call: -
clone_size: -
cdr3_aa: CAISESGGNTGELFF
cdr3_nt: TGTGCCATCAGTGAGTCTGGGGGGAACACCGGGGAGCTGTTTTTT